This TCR beta chain was identified in a study of Tregs in tolerant kidney transplant recipients. With V trimmed by 7 bases and J by 4 bases, 10 bases remained unmatched. The CDR3 contains 14 residues. Per germline, CDR1 SQVTM and CDR2 ANQGSEA. CD4+CD25+CD127- Tregs, CD4+CD25- non-Tregs, CD4 and CD8 cells were sorted. Method: immunoSEQ multiplex PCR; TCRdb's copy keeps in-frame clones and lacks some. The sample has about 87,000 clones; approximately 94% are singletons. This receptor was taken from a human donor who received a combined kidney and bone marrow transplant. The chain links TRBV29-1 to TRBJ1-1; 9 positions agree with TRBD1. Source: CD4+ T cells from blood, taken before the transplant. The CDR3 here is CSGEGLQGATEAFF. The CDR3 nucleotides are TGCAGCGGGGAGGGACTACAGGGGGCCACTGAAGCTTTCTTT.